The rows below give T cell receptor beta chains drawn from one sample of a study of PD-L1 blockade in urothelial cancer. TCRdb's table, derived via immunoSEQ multiplex PCR, lists solely in-frame clones and lacks some. The sample shows 50,000 to 55,000 clones, approximately 72% of them seen only once. Material: PBMCs, obtained around atezolizumab (anti-PD-L1) treatment. The receptors stem from a man between 70 and 80 years old with urothelial cancer. Each CDR3 is given with its conserved first and last residue.

V: TRBV4-2; CDR3: CASSQGNSADTQYF
V: TRBV7-8; CDR3: CASSPYRVTSGNTIYF
V: TRBV7-2; CDR3: CASSLEAGVPSYEQYF
V: TRBV5-1; CDR3: CASSALPGQVNYEQYF
V: TRBV2; CDR3: CASSEAHKTSYGYTF
V: TRBV6-1; CDR3: CASSVPRSRGNYEQYF
V: TRBV6-5; CDR3: CASSPHQGGQETQYF
V: TRBV10-2; CDR3: CASALAADRGYEQYF
V: TRBV5-1; CDR3: CASSSLGGSTDTQYF
V: TRBV28; CDR3: CAVTRGGHSNQPQHF